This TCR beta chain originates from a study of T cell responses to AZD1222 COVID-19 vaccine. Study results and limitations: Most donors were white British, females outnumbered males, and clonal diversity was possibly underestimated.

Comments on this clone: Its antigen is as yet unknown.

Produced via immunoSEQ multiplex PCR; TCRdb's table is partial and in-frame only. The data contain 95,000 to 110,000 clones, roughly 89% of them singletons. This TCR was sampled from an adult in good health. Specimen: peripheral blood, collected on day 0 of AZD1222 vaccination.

The CDR3 region has the DNA TGCAGCCGGGGGCAAACAAATGAAGCTTTCTTT. Translation: CSRGQTNEAFF. The chain couples TRBV29-1 to TRBJ1-1; a possible D gene is TRBD1 (6 bases). CDR1 and CDR2 from the germline V gene are SQVTM and ANQGSEA. V gave up 8 bases and J gave up 7 bases, with 14 bases separating them. The CDR3 covers 11 residues.